A single sample is the source of the 2 T cell receptor beta chains below, sequenced in a study of T cells in Graves' hyperthyroidism and ophthalmopathy. Researchers amplified the TCR beta CDR3 regions from RNA transcripts. When the TCR CDR3 underwent first-round RT-PCR, the HTBI primer set was used. TCRdb re-called the multiplex PCR reads with MiXCR, one entry per CDR3 protein. The sample has about 700,000 distinct CDR3 sequences, about 45% seen once. What was sequenced was peripheral blood or thyroid tissue (not recorded which). The receptor source for this set is an adult man with Graves' disease, either hyperthyroidism or ophthalmopathy (not recorded which).

In its sample, this clonotype was seen many times. This chain connects TRBV20-1 to TRBJ2-7; no reliable D call. Per the germline V gene, CDR1 is DFQATT and CDR2 is SNEGSKA (reference sequence). Trimming removed 3 bases from V and 2 bases from J, with 8 bases in between. The CDR3 spans 12 residues. The CDR3 loop is CSASEWAYEQYF. In DNA form, the CDR3 reads TGCAGTGCTAGTGAGTGGGCCTACGAGCAGTACTTC.

The V and J genes are TRBV10-3 and TRBJ2-2; D is unresolved. The length of the CDR3 is 13 residues. Trimming took off 3 bases at V and 6 bases at J, with 8 bases between the two ends. Germline assignment: CDR1 ENHRY and CDR2 SYGVKD. This chain's CDR3 is CAISETNAGELFF. CDR3 nucleotide sequence: TGTGCCATCAGTGAAACTAACGCCGGGGAGCTGTTTTTT.